Sequencing of this TCR beta chain was carried out in a study of blood T cell repertoires in COVID-19 (TCRdb year 2020). Study-wide context: Collaborator samples came from the United States, Italy and Spain and covered acute and convalescent phases of COVID-19. The material from the prospective study consisted of cDNA or gDNA derived from T cells, B-cell-depleted T cells, or PBMCs. The dataset comprised deeply sampled blood TCRbeta repertoires from subjects exposed to, actively infected with, or recovered from COVID-19. The repertoires were made available in a free public database intended to serve as a resource for research on the immune response to SARS-CoV-2. The samples were drawn from two sources: the first 160 participants of the ongoing ImmuneRACE study, and about 1,300 subjects contributed by 6 global collaborators. The sample metadata nearly always contained a de-identified subject ID, COVID-19 status, age in years and sex. Where available, HLA class I and class II types were taken from metadata supplied by the sample provider and were not determined by assay-based typing.

About this clone itself: Its target antigen remains unknown. Qualities for individual bases were not recorded, and no much larger clone is one base off.

At one collaborating source in Seattle, patients were enrolled during active infection and were followed longitudinally through the course of disease. Collaborating institutions collected whole blood in K2EDTA tubes following their own protocols. For TCRbeta analysis, collaborators shipped samples as frozen whole blood, isolated PBMCs, or DNA extracted from either of those sample types. TCRbeta CDR3 regions were amplified from genomic DNA by means of the immunoSEQ Assay, a bias-controlled multiplex PCR. Per the original workflow: Within the assay, amplification of reference gene primers was used to estimate how many nucleated cells each sample contained. To quantify the absolute abundance of each unique TCRbeta CDR3 rearrangement, sequence reads were collapsed and filtered. For each sample, productive Simpson clonality was calculated by taking the square root of Simpson's diversity index across productive rearrangements. The immuneACCESS repertoire file appears here via TCRdb, limited to in-frame rearrangements. These files lack a portion of the clones; in checked studies, under half of the deficit traces to unresolved V genes, and the cause of the others is not known. Clonal size and the V and J genes are those of that table, whereas D and trimming came from the DNA. For this sample there are about 150,000 clones; around 83% appear just once. The ten largest make up roughly an eighth of the sample.

CDR1 and CDR2, per the germline V gene, are LGHNT and FRNRAP. Inclusive of the bounding cysteine and phenylalanine, the CDR3 is 12 residues long. Kept here is only the CDR3 DNA, which spans 36 bases and is read in frame from base 1. V drops 0 bases and J drops 3 bases, leaving 2 bases in between. The investigation overall reported the following: The quantity of clinical and demographic metadata differed by source and by participant and was supplied without curation.

The clonotype originates from a woman aged 55-70 years with COVID-19, enrolled during active disease. Input material: peripheral blood. The rearrangement combines TRBV12-5 with TRBJ2-5; the D gene assignment is ambiguous. The base sequence is TGTGCTAGTGGTTTGGTCGAAGAGACCCAGTACTTC. It specifies CASGLVEETQYF.